The rows below give T cell receptor beta chains drawn from one sample of a study of CD8+ T cells in alopecia areata. Only in-frame clones appear in the TCRdb table, and some are missing; sequencing was by immunoSEQ multiplex PCR. Among roughly 220,000 clones, approximately 72% were seen once, and the ten largest hold 1% to 1.5%. The source material was CD4+ T cells sorted from blood, sampled at week 44, from a patient treated with tofacitinib. These receptors were obtained from a human donor with alopecia areata. CDR3s include the opening cysteine and the closing phenylalanine or tryptophan. The order of the fields is V gene, J gene, clone size, D gene, CDR3 DNA, CDR3 protein. A D gene is named only where the DNA matches it firmly. Some rows have no size entry. The others give once, few or many, or a class for an expanded clone.

v_gene: TRBV7-9; j_gene: TRBJ2-7; abundance: few; d_gene: -; CDR3nt: TGTGCCAGCAGCTTACAGGGCCCCCTTTGGAGCGAGCAGTACTTC; CDR3aa: CASSLQGPLWSEQYF
v_gene: TRBV11-2; j_gene: TRBJ1-6; abundance: -; d_gene: -; CDR3nt: TGTGCCAGCAGCTCCGAGACGAGAAATTCACCCCTCCACTTT; CDR3aa: CASSSETRNSPLHF
v_gene: TRBV29-1; j_gene: TRBJ1-2; abundance: -; d_gene: TRBD1; CDR3nt: TGCAGCGTGAAGCTACAGGGGGGAGGAGGCTACACCTTC; CDR3aa: CSVKLQGGGGYTF
v_gene: TRBV6-1; j_gene: TRBJ1-2; abundance: -; d_gene: TRBD1; CDR3nt: TGTGCCAGCACAAAGGGACAGGGGGCGCTCAGTGGCTACACCTTC; CDR3aa: CASTKGQGALSGYTF
v_gene: TRBV30; j_gene: TRBJ1-4; abundance: -; d_gene: -; CDR3nt: TGTGCCTGGAGTGTACAGGGTTCCACTAATGAAAAACTGTTTTTT; CDR3aa: CAWSVQGSTNEKLFF
v_gene: TRBV7-2; j_gene: TRBJ2-7; abundance: -; d_gene: TRBD2; CDR3nt: TGTGCCAGCAGCTCCCGGGGAGCGGGGGGGCTCGCCGAGCAGTACTTC; CDR3aa: CASSSRGAGGLAEQYF
v_gene: TRBV7-2; j_gene: TRBJ1-1; abundance: -; d_gene: -; CDR3nt: TGTGCCAGCAGCTGGATTATATCGAACACTGAAGCTTTCTTT; CDR3aa: CASSWIISNTEAFF
v_gene: TRBV28; j_gene: TRBJ2-5; abundance: -; d_gene: -; CDR3nt: TGTGCCAGCAGTCAGACAGGAGCGGGGACCCAGTACTTC; CDR3aa: CASSQTGAGTQYF
v_gene: TRBV18; j_gene: TRBJ2-1; abundance: -; d_gene: -; CDR3nt: TGTGCCAGCCGAGGGATGATTTACAATGAGCAGTTCTTC; CDR3aa: CASRGMIYNEQFF
v_gene: TRBV2; j_gene: TRBJ2-7; abundance: -; d_gene: -; CDR3nt: TGTGCCAGCAGTGAATCGTTAGGCTACGAGCAGTACTTC; CDR3aa: CASSESLGYEQYF